One TCR beta chain is described in this entry. Its antigen is not identified. The data originate from a study of cytomegalovirus exposure and HLA in healthy donors. Across the whole study: Within an early data release were roughly 90 million unique TCRs drawn from HLA-typed donors.

PCR was performed using 60 Vbeta and 13 Jbeta primers. TCRdb's table, derived via immunoSEQ multiplex PCR, lists solely in-frame clones and lacks some. Here the sample spans around 84,000 clones, around 73% being singletons. General observations from the study: In an earlier analysis, in some 500 donors, most V segments appeared productive either ~87% or ~30% of the time. As a later analysis showed, a missense DCLRE1C variant was linked to trimming of TCR beta V- and J-genes.

The germline gives CDR1 SGHNT, CDR2 YYREEE (reference sequence). The CDR3 totals 16 residues. Unmatched junction bases numbered 16, after V lost 9 bases and J lost 5 bases. This chain joins TRBV5-4 and TRBJ2-3; TRBD2 matches at 9 bases. The TCR sequence derives from a man aged 45 to 65 in good health and CMV-seronegative. The source material was PBMCs. CDR3 coding DNA: TGTGCCACTCAGGCAGTAGCGGGGGTGGAAGGAGATACGCAGTATTTT. It codes for CATQAVAGVEGDTQYF.